This is a list of T cell receptor beta chains from one sample in a study of T-cell memory formation after mild COVID-19. Each CDR3 protein is one row after TCRdb ran MiXCR on the 5' RACE reads. Of a few hundred thousand distinct CDR3 sequences in the sample, about 16% were seen once. Sequencing used PBMCs or a T cell subset sorted from them (not recorded which). All receptors derive from a man between 18 and 29 years old who had mild COVID-19 (a few samples of this study predate the infection). Cell type and time point are not known. The CDR3 runs from the conserved cysteine through the conserved F or W. Fields, in order: J gene, clone size, V gene, D gene, CDR3 DNA, CDR3 protein. A D gene is named only where the DNA matches it firmly. Size tells how often a clone was seen (once, few, many) or the class of an expanded clone, and some rows leave it out.

>TRBJ2-7|NA|TRBV6-2/TRBV6-3|TRBD1
TGTGCCAGCAGTTACTCGAGGACAGGGAGATACGAGCAGTACTTC
CASSYSRTGRYEQYF
>TRBJ1-2|NA|TRBV28|TRBD1
TGTGCCAGCAGTTTAACAGGGGGATACTATGGCTACACCTTC
CASSLTGGYYGYTF
>TRBJ1-5|NA|TRBV20-1|TRBD1
TGCAGTGCTAAACAGGGGGTGACCCAGCATTTT
CSAKQGVTQHF
>TRBJ1-1|NA|TRBV7-9|NA
TGTGCCAGCAGCCTCACGAGGGTTATGAACACTGAAGCTTTCTTT
CASSLTRVMNTEAFF
>TRBJ2-1|few|TRBV6-2/TRBV6-3|TRBD1
TGTGCCAGCAGTTCCCAGTGGGACAGTGAGCAGTTCTTC
CASSSQWDSEQFF
>TRBJ1-3|NA|TRBV7-2|NA
TGTGCCAGCAGCTTGTTCCTCCAACCCTCTGGAAACACCATATATTTT
CASSLFLQPSGNTIYF
>TRBJ2-1|NA|TRBV7-2|NA
TGTGCCAGCAGCTTAGTACTGGGGACATTCTTC
CASSLVLGTFF
>TRBJ2-5|NA|TRBV11-2|NA
TGTGCCAGCAGCTCCTTTCAGACCCAGTACTTC
CASSSFQTQYF
>TRBJ2-3|NA|TRBV21-1|NA
TGTGCCAGCAGCGCCGGGGTAGCGGGGCTTTCAGATACGCAGTATTTT
CASSAGVAGLSDTQYF
>TRBJ1-5|few|TRBV6-2/TRBV6-3|NA
TGTGCCAGCAGCTCCGCAGGCGGGGGGCACTTCAATCAGCCCCAGCATTTT
CASSSAGGGHFNQPQHF
>TRBJ1-5|NA|TRBV7-9|TRBD1
TGTGCCAGCAGCGGACAGGTCTTAGGGCCCCAGCATTTT
CASSGQVLGPQHF
>TRBJ2-5|few|TRBV14|NA
TGTGCCAGCAGCCAAGAACGTGCTTTGGAGACCCAGTACTTC
CASSQERALETQYF
>TRBJ2-2|few|TRBV20-1|TRBD1
TGCAGTGCTAGGAAAGAACCCGGGACAGGGGGTTATTACACCGGGGAGCTGTTTTTT
CSARKEPGTGGYYTGELFF
>TRBJ2-7|NA|TRBV18|NA
TGTGCCAGCTCACCTTCTGTTATGAGCTCCTACGAGCAGTACTTC
CASSPSVMSSYEQYF
>TRBJ1-1|NA|TRBV7-2|NA
TGTGCCAGCAGCAAATGGAGCACTGAAGCTTTCTTT
CASSKWSTEAFF
>TRBJ2-5|NA|TRBV11-2|NA
TGTGCCAGCAGCCCAAACCAACTAGAGACCCAGTACTTC
CASSPNQLETQYF
>TRBJ2-1|many|TRBV4-3|TRBD2
TGCGCCAGCAGCCAACTAGCGGGGACCGTAGGCTCCTACAATGAGCAGTTCTTC
CASSQLAGTVGSYNEQFF
>TRBJ1-1|few|TRBV12-3/TRBV12-4|NA
TGTGCCAGCAGTTTACTTCAGGGGAACACTGAAGCTTTCTTT
CASSLLQGNTEAFF
>TRBJ2-5|NA|TRBV15|TRBD1
TGTGCCACCAGCACAGGTGCCTCAGGGGGACGGGAGACCCAGTACTTC
CATSTGASGGRETQYF
>TRBJ1-4|few|TRBV29-1|NA
TGCAGCGGCATGGAGGGAAATGAAAAACTGTTTTTT
CSGMEGNEKLFF
>TRBJ1-1|NA|TRBV7-9|TRBD1
TGTGCCAGCAGAGCGACAGGGGGAATCACTGAAGCTTTCTTT
CASRATGGITEAFF
>TRBJ2-5|NA|TRBV12-3/TRBV12-4|NA
TGTGCCAGCGAAGAGACCCAGTACTTC
CASEETQYF
>TRBJ2-3|many|TRBV7-2|TRBD2
TGTGCCAGCAGCGCTAGCGGGGGGAACACAGATACGCAGTATTTT
CASSASGGNTDTQYF
>TRBJ1-5|NA|TRBV4-2|NA
TGTGCCAGCAGCCAAGTTATGACCACAAGGAATCAGCCCCAGCATTTT
CASSQVMTTRNQPQHF
>TRBJ1-2|few|TRBV7-2|NA
TGTGCCAGCAGCTTTTCTCGGTCAGGGAACTATGGCTACACCTTC
CASSFSRSGNYGYTF
>TRBJ2-5|few|TRBV30|NA
TGTGCCTGGAGTGTCATGACAGAGGGCGGAGAGACCCAGTACTTC
CAWSVMTEGGETQYF
>TRBJ2-3|NA|TRBV6-5|TRBD1
TGTGCCAGCAGTCCAATCGGGGGGACAGGGAGAGATACGCAGTATTTT
CASSPIGGTGRDTQYF
>TRBJ1-1|NA|TRBV7-9|TRBD1
TGTGCCAGCAGCTTAGCGGGACAGTCTGAAGCTTTCTTT
CASSLAGQSEAFF
>TRBJ2-7|NA|TRBV10-3|NA
TGTGCCATCAGGGGGGGCTCCTACGAGCAGTACTTC
CAIRGGSYEQYF
>TRBJ1-1|NA|TRBV7-9|NA
TGTGCCAGCACCGGGGTCCCACACGGGAACACTGAAGCTTTCTTT
CASTGVPHGNTEAFF
>TRBJ2-1|once|TRBV4-2|TRBD2
TGTGCCAGCAGCCAACACCCCCCACTAGCGGGGGGTCCGAATGAGCAGTTCTTC
CASSQHPPLAGGPNEQFF